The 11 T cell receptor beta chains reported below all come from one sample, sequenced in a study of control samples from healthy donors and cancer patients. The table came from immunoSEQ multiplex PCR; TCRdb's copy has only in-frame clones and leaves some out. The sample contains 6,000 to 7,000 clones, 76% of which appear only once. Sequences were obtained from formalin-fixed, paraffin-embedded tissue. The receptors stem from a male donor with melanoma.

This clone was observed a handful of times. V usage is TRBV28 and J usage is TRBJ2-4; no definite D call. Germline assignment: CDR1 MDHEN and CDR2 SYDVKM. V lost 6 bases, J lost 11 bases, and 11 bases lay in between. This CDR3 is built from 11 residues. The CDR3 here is CASSQSRVQYF. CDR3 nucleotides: TGTGCCAGCAGCCAAAGTAGAGTTCAGTACTTC.

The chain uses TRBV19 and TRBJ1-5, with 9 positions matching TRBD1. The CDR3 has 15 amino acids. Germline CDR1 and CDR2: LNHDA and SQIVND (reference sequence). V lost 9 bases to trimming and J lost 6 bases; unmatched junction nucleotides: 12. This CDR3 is CASTTPGQGTQPQHF. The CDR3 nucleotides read TGTGCCAGCACTACACCGGGACAGGGAACTCAGCCCCAGCATTTT.

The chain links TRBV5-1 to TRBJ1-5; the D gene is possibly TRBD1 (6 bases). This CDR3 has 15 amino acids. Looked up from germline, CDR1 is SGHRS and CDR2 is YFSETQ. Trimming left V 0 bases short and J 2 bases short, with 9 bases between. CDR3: CASSLDRGRNQPQHF. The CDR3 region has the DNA TGCGCCAGCAGCTTGGACCGGGGGCGCAATCAGCCCCAGCATTTT.

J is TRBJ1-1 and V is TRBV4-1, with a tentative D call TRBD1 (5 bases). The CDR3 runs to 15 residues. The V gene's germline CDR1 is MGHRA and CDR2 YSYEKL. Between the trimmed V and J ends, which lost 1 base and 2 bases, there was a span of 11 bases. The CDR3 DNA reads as TGCGCCAGCAGCCAAGTATATCGGGGCAACACTGAAGCTTTCTTT. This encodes CASSQVYRGNTEAFF.

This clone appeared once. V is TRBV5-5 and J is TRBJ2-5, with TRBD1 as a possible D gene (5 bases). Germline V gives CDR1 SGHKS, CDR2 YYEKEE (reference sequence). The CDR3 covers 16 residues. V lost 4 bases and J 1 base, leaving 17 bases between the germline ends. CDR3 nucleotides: TGTGCCAGCAGCCCGGGCAGGGTTAGGGGCCAAGAGACCCAGTACTTC. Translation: CASSPGRVRGQETQYF.

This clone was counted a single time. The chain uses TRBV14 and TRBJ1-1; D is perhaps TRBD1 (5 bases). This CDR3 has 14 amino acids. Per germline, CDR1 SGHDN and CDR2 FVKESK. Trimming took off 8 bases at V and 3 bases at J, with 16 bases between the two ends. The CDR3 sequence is CASSTRGGDTEAFF. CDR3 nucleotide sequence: TGTGCCAGCTCCACCCGGGGGGGGGACACTGAAGCTTTCTTT.

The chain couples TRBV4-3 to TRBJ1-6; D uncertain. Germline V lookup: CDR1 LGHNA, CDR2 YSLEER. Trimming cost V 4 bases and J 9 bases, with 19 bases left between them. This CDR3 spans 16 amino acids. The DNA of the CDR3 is TGCGCCAGCAGCCCTAGGGTAAACAATGCCAGTTCACCCCTCCACTTT. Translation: CASSPRVNNASSPLHF.

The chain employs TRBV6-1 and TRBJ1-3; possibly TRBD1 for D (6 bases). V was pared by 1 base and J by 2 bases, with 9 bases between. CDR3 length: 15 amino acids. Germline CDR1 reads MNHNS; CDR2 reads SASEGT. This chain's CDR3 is CASSEEGHAGNTIYF. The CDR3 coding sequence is TGTGCCAGCAGTGAAGAGGGACACGCTGGAAACACCATATATTTT.

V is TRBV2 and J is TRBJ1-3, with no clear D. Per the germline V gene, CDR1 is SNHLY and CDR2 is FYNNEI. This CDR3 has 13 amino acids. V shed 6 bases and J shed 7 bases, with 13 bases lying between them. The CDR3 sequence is CASSDLDTNTIYF. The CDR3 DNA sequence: TGTGCCAGCAGCGATCTTGACACGAACACCATATATTTT.

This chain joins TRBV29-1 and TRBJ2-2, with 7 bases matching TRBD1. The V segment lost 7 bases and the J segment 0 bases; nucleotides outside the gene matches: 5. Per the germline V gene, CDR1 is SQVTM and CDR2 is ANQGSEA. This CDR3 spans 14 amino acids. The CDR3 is CSGRGQANTGELFF. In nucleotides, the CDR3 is TGCAGCGGTCGCGGACAGGCGAACACCGGGGAGCTGTTTTTT.

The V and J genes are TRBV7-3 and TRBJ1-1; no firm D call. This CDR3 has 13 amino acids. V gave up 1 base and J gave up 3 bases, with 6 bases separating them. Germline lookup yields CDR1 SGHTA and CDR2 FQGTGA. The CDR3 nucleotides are TGTGCCAGCAGCTTAATGGGTTACACTGAAGCTTTCTTT. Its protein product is CASSLMGYTEAFF.